The 23 T cell receptor beta chains in this list originate from one sample, sequenced in a study of shared clonotypes between healthy human individuals. Clones were sequenced by immunoSEQ multiplex PCR, and TCRdb holds only the in-frame ones, with some missing. There are under 600,000 clones in the sample; around 97% occur only once, and 0.055% to 0.07% lies in the top ten. The sequenced sample consisted of naive CD4+ T cells sorted from blood. The subset is: CD45RA+ positively selected. All receptors derive from a woman aged 30 to 39 in good health.

J is TRBJ2-1 and V is TRBV2; 9 bases fit TRBD1. Germline lookup yields CDR1 SNHLY and CDR2 FYNNEI. This CDR3 contains 15 residues. The V gene end was trimmed by 6 bases and the J gene end by 2 bases; junction bases not matched to a gene: 5. Here the CDR3 DNA reads TGTGCCAGCAGGAGAGACAGGGGGACCTACAATGAGCAGTTCTTC. This codes for CASRRDRGTYNEQFF.

This clone was seen once. This rearrangement joins TRBV30 to TRBJ1-5, with 7 bases that match TRBD1. Germline CDR1 is GTSNPN and CDR2 is SVGIG (reference sequence). CDR3 length: 18 amino acids. The J segment lost 3 bases and the V segment lost 0 bases, leaving 14 bases of the junction unmatched. The DNA of the CDR3 is TGTGCCTGGAGTGTTATGAGGGAAACAGGGGATATCAATCAGCCCCAGCATTTT. It translates to CAWSVMRETGDINQPQHF.

The J gene is TRBJ1-3, the V gene TRBV10-1; D is unclear. Trimming removed 4 bases at V and 0 bases at J, with 4 bases between. The CDR3 extends over 13 amino acids. Germline V lookup: CDR1 WNHNN, CDR2 SYGVQD (reference sequence). Here the CDR3 DNA reads TGCGCCAGCAGTGGTAGCTCTGGAAACACCATATATTTT. Residues: CASSGSSGNTIYF.

This chain joins TRBV7-9 and TRBJ1-4; no firm D call. This CDR3 region has 13 residues. In germline, CDR1 is SEHNR, CDR2 FQNEAQ (reference sequence). Trimming removed 5 bases at V and 4 bases at J, with 8 bases between. The CDR3 reads CASSPGDNEKLFF. The CDR3 region has the DNA TGTGCCAGCAGCCCCGGGGATAATGAAAAACTGTTTTTT.

The gene calls are TRBV2 and TRBJ2-1; D is perhaps TRBD2 (6 bases). The germline CDR1 and CDR2 sequences are SNHLY and FYNNEI. V dropped 4 bases and J dropped 3 bases, with 7 bases sitting between them. The CDR3 is 13 amino acids. In DNA form, the CDR3 reads TGTGCCAGCAGTGCTAGCGTCTACAATGAGCAGTTCTTC. Its translation is CASSASVYNEQFF.

The chain recombines TRBV25-1 with TRBJ1-4, with 8 bases lining up with TRBD1. CDR1 is MGHDK, CDR2 SYGVNS, per germline. V shed 2 bases and J 6 bases; nucleotides not matched to a gene: 2. This CDR3 comprises 14 residues. This chain's CDR3 is CASSELDRDEKLFF. The CDR3 DNA follows: TGTGCCAGCAGTGAACTGGACAGGGATGAAAAACTGTTTTTT.

This clone was picked up one time. CDR3 protein: CASSELEGSGQYF. The CDR3 DNA reads TGTGCCAGCAGCGAATTAGAGGGGTCGGGGCAGTACTTC. V and J are TRBV7-9 and TRBJ2-7; the D call may be TRBD1 or TRBD2 (5 bases each). This CDR3 is 13 amino acids long. Deletions cut 5 bases from V and 9 bases from J, with 17 bases between. Germline CDR1 and CDR2: SEHNR and FQNEAQ (reference sequence). The full variable domain, its missing parts supplied by reference TRBV7-9 and TRBJ2-7, is DTGVSQNPRHKITKRGQNVTFRCDPISEHNRLYWYRQTLGQGPEFLTYFQNEAQLEKSRLLSDRFSAERPKGSFSTLEIQRTEQGDSAMYLCASSELEGSGQYFGPGTRLTVT.

In the case of this clone: The conserved closing phenylalanine or tryptophan is absent in this CDR3, likely reflecting a read error. The rearrangement links TRBV5-1 to TRBJ2-7; D not resolved. This CDR3 comprises 11 residues. Germline loops: CDR1 SGHRS, CDR2 YFSETQ. Trimming shortened V by 4 bases and J by 5 bases, and 7 bases separated the two germline ends. The CDR3 here is CASSAHDEQYL. In DNA form, the CDR3 reads TGCGCCAGCAGCGCTCATGACGAGCAGTACCTC.

This clone was counted a single time. The chain couples TRBV28 to TRBJ1-4; D not certain. The V gene's germline CDR1 is MDHEN and CDR2 SYDVKM. CDR3 size: 14 residues. The V end was cut by 2 bases, the J end by 10 bases, with 14 bases between. CDR3 coding DNA: TGTGCCAGCAGTTTAAGGGCCCCCCGGGGAAAACTGTTTTTT. This encodes CASSLRAPRGKLFF.

CDR3 loop: CASRTGINEQYF. CDR3 DNA: TGCGCCAGCAGGACAGGGATCAACGAGCAGTACTTC. V gene TRBV5-1 combines with J gene TRBJ2-7; TRBD1 matches at 7 bases. This CDR3 has 12 amino acids. V lost 5 bases and J lost 5; bases outside the gene matches: 4. The germline V gene has CDR1 SGHRS and CDR2 YFSETQ.

The V gene is TRBV30, the J gene TRBJ2-7; TRBD2 might be the D (5 bases). Germline assignment: CDR1 GTSNPN and CDR2 SVGIG (reference sequence). This CDR3 has 12 amino acids. The germline V and J ends were trimmed by 3 bases and 3 bases, with 9 bases remaining between them. The CDR3: CAWSRGFYEQYF. Written as DNA, the CDR3 is TGTGCCTGGAGCCGGGGATTCTACGAGCAGTACTTC.

The chain joins TRBV7-8 to TRBJ2-1, with a tentative D call TRBD2 (6 bases). CDR3 length: 15 residues. V lost 5 bases and J lost 0, with 11 bases in between. Germline V gives CDR1 SGHVS, CDR2 FQNEAQ. CDR3 loop: CASSVRESSYNEQFF. In DNA form, the CDR3 reads TGTGCCAGCAGCGTCCGGGAGAGCTCCTACAATGAGCAGTTCTTC.

J is TRBJ1-6 and V is TRBV28; 7 positions match TRBD1. The CDR3 totals 16 residues. After removal of 5 bases from V and 4 bases from J, the junction contained 8 bases not matched to a gene. Germline V gene data show CDR1 as MDHEN and CDR2 as SYDVKM. The CDR3 protein is CASSDQTGKYNSPLHF. In DNA form, the CDR3 reads TGTGCCAGCAGTGATCAGACAGGGAAGTATAATTCACCCCTCCACTTT.

The chain is built from TRBV10-2 and TRBJ2-2; 10 positions match TRBD2. Per germline, CDR1 WSHSY and CDR2 SAAADI. CDR3 size: 15 residues. V shed 6 bases, J shed 4 bases, and the junction held 5 bases outside the gene matches. CDR3 nucleotides: TGCGCCAGCAGGCGACTAGCGGGTGTCACCGGGGAGCTGTTTTTT. Translated: CASRRLAGVTGELFF.

The J gene is TRBJ1-4, the V gene TRBV27; a weak D match, TRBD1 (6 bases). The ends were cut back, 4 bases at V and 3 bases at J, with 21 bases in the middle. This CDR3 region has 18 residues. Germline V lookup: CDR1 MNHEY, CDR2 SMNVEV (reference sequence). DNA for the CDR3: TGTGCCAGCAGTTCAACCTATCCTCGGGGGCTGGCTAATGAAAAACTGTTTTTT. Amino acids: CASSSTYPRGLANEKLFF.

The chain has TRBV7-9 and TRBJ2-3; 7 positions match TRBD2. Looked up from germline, CDR1 is SEHNR and CDR2 is FQNEAQ (reference sequence). The CDR3 contains 14 residues. J was trimmed by 3 bases and V by 3 bases; bases with no gene match: 3. CDR3 region: CASSFQRDTDTQYF. CDR3 DNA sequence: TGTGCCAGCAGCTTCCAGCGGGATACAGATACGCAGTATTTT.

V and J are TRBV25-1 and TRBJ2-7, with TRBD1 matching over 10 bases. CDR1 and CDR2 (germline): MGHDK, SYGVNS. The length of the CDR3 is 17 residues. The junction had 6 bases not matched to a gene; V was cut back by 1 base and J by 0 bases. CDR3 nucleotides: TGTGCCAGCAGTGAATGGACAGGGGGTCTAAGCTCCTACGAGCAGTACTTC. Translation gives CASSEWTGGLSSYEQYF.

CDR3 sequence (DNA): TGTGCCAGTAGGGGACAACACCTTAATGAAAAACTGTTTTTT. As protein: CASRGQHLNEKLFF. The chain recombines TRBV19 with TRBJ1-4; tentative D call: TRBD1 (6 bases). This CDR3 has 14 amino acids. V lost 6 bases to trimming and J lost 4 bases, with 12 bases between them. CDR1 is LNHDA, CDR2 SQIVND, per germline (reference sequence). The entire variable domain, with the rest obtained from reference TRBV19 and TRBJ1-4, is as follows: DGGITQSPKYLFRKEGQNVTLSCEQNLNHDAMYWYRQDPGQGLRLIYYSQIVNDFQKGDIAEGYSVSREKKESFPLTVTSAQKNPTAFYLCASRGQHLNEKLFFGSGTQLSVL.

V is TRBV5-4 and J is TRBJ1-4; D may be TRBD1 (5 bases). Germline V gene sequence: CDR1 SGHNT, CDR2 YYREEE (reference sequence). The V end was cut by 4 bases, the J end by 4 bases, with 17 bases between. The CDR3 sequence is 16 residues long. This CDR3 reads CASSLIQENGNEKLFF. The CDR3 region has the DNA TGTGCCAGCAGCCTTATACAGGAAAACGGTAATGAAAAACTGTTTTTT.

The rearrangement joins TRBV2 to TRBJ2-7; TRBD1 matches at 9 bases. V dropped 4 bases and J dropped 5; count of bases not matched to a gene: 6. The germline CDR1 and CDR2 sequences are SNHLY and FYNNEI. The CDR3 length is 14 residues. CDR3 DNA: TGTGCCAGCAGTGGAAACAGGGGGCTGGACGAGCAGTACTTC. Protein sequence: CASSGNRGLDEQYF.

V gene TRBV5-8 combines with J gene TRBJ1-2, with D maybe TRBD1 (5 bases). The germline V and J ends were trimmed by 0 bases and 4 bases, with 7 bases remaining between them. The CDR3 has 13 amino acids. Per the germline V gene, CDR1 is SGHTS and CDR2 is YDEGEE. CDR3 in DNA: TGTGCCAGCAGCTTGGTGGGGGGCTATGGCTACACCTTC. This sequence encodes CASSLVGGYGYTF.

V usage is TRBV10-3 and J usage is TRBJ2-3; tentative D call: TRBD1 (7 bases). The CDR3 extends over 13 amino acids. Trimming took 6 bases from V and 4 from J, leaving 11 bases between them. From germline, CDR1 is ENHRY and CDR2 SYGVKD. The CDR3 sequence: CAIREGASDTQYF. The CDR3 DNA is TGTGCCATCAGGGAGGGGGCCTCAGATACGCAGTATTTT.

This clone was detected only once. CDR3 protein: CSVEQGRTLQETQYF. CDR3 DNA: TGCAGCGTGGAACAGGGGCGCACCCTCCAAGAGACCCAGTACTTC. The chain carries TRBV29-1 and TRBJ2-5, with 7 nucleotides matching TRBD1. With 6 bases clipped from V and 1 base from J, the junction kept 11 bases outside the gene matches. The CDR3 has 15 residues. CDR1 is SQVTM and CDR2 is ANQGSEA in the germline V gene.